The clone carrying this TCR beta chain came up once. This entry is derived from a study of blood T cell repertoires in COVID-19. About the research overall: Samples taken during acute and convalescent COVID-19 were collected in the United States, Italy and Spain. PBMCs, B-cell-depleted T cells, or T cells were the source of the cDNA or gDNA that made up the material.

This table comes from immunoSEQ multiplex PCR, and its TCRdb copy is limited to in-frame clones, with some not included. The sample shows 130,000 or so clones, about four fifths of them seen only once. The V gene lost 5 bases and the J gene lost 4 bases, with 9 bases spanning the gap. The CDR3 consists of 13 residues. Per germline, CDR1 MNHEY and CDR2 SVGEGT. This sequence originates from a woman of 80 years or more with acute or convalescent COVID-19. V and J are TRBV6-2 or TRBV6-3 and TRBJ1-3; D remains ambiguous. Sequencing input: peripheral blood. The CDR3 loop reads CASSRGLGNTIYF. CDR3 nucleotide sequence: TGTGCCAGCAGTCGCGGATTAGGAAACACCATATATTTT.